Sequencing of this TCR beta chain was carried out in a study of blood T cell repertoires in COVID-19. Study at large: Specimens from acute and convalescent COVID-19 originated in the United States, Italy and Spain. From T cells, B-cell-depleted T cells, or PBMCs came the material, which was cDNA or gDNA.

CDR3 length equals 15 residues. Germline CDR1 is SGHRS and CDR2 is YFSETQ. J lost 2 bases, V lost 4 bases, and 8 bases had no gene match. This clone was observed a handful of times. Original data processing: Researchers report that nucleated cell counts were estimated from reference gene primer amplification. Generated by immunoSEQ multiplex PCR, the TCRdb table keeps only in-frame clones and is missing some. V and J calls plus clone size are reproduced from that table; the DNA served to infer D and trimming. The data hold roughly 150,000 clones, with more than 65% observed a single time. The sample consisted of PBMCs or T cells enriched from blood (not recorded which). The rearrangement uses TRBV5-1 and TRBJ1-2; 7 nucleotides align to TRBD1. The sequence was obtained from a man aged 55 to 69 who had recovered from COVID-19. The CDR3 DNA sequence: TGCGCCAGCAGCCCCGGACAGGCTACGAACTATGGCTACACCTTC. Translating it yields CASSPGQATNYGYTF.